These T cell receptor beta chains were read from a single sample in a study of blood T cells in healthy people across ages. TCRdb used MiXCR to reprocess the 5' RACE reads, holding one entry per CDR3 protein. The sample holds hundreds of thousands of distinct CDR3 sequences; around 49% are singletons and the top ten take about 32%. What was sequenced was blood. The receptors shown here come from a woman aged 55-75 years in good health. CDR3s include the opening cysteine and the closing phenylalanine or tryptophan. Fields, in order: J gene, clone size, D gene, V gene, CDR3 length, CDR3 protein, CDR3 DNA. A D gene is named only where the DNA matches it firmly. The size entry is marked missing in some rows and otherwise reads once, few, many or a size class.

J: TRBJ1-1; size: .; D: .; V: TRBV11-2; length: 14; CDR3: CASSSWTANTEAFF; DNA: TGTGCCAGCAGCTCGTGGACGGCGAACACTGAAGCTTTCTTT
J: TRBJ2-6; size: few; D: .; V: TRBV12-3/TRBV12-4; length: 14; CDR3: CASSPNTGANVLTF; DNA: TGTGCCAGCAGCCCGAATACTGGGGCCAACGTCCTGACTTTC
J: TRBJ2-7; size: .; D: .; V: TRBV7-9; length: 14; CDR3: CASSPEQQRTEQYF; DNA: TGTGCCAGCAGCCCGGAACAGCAAAGGACCGAGCAGTACTTC
J: TRBJ2-7; size: .; D: .; V: TRBV29-1; length: 13; CDR3: CSVVLDRTYEQYF; DNA: TGCAGCGTGGTTCTTGACAGGACCTACGAGCAGTACTTC
J: TRBJ2-1; size: .; D: TRBD2; V: TRBV4-2; length: 16; CDR3: CASSHGTSGLYNEQFF; DNA: TGTGCCAGCAGCCATGGTACTAGCGGGCTATACAATGAGCAGTTCTTC
J: TRBJ1-5; size: .; D: .; V: TRBV6-1; length: 14; CDR3: CASSNRQGNQPQHF; DNA: TGTGCCAGCAGTAACAGACAGGGCAATCAGCCCCAGCATTTT
J: TRBJ1-2; size: .; D: .; V: TRBV30; length: 12; CDR3: CAWDLGRGSYTF; DNA: TGTGCCTGGGACCTAGGACGGGGGAGCTACACCTTC
J: TRBJ2-7; size: .; D: TRBD2; V: TRBV4-2; length: 14; CDR3: CASSPGGFSYEQYF; DNA: TGTGCCAGCAGCCCCGGGGGGTTCTCCTACGAGCAGTACTTC
J: TRBJ2-3; size: .; D: .; V: TRBV3-1; length: 16; CDR3: CASRPDGRSGTDTQYF; DNA: TGTGCCAGCAGGCCCGACGGGAGATCCGGCACAGATACGCAGTATTTT
J: TRBJ1-2; size: .; D: .; V: TRBV20-1; length: 12; CDR3: CSAPDGRTGYTF; DNA: TGCAGTGCCCCGGATGGGAGAACTGGCTACACCTTC
J: TRBJ2-7; size: .; D: TRBD1; V: TRBV20-1; length: 15; CDR3: CSAREADRGLYEQYF; DNA: TGCAGTGCTAGAGAGGCAGACAGGGGGCTCTACGAGCAGTACTTC
J: TRBJ2-7; size: few; D: TRBD2; V: TRBV5-1; length: 16; CDR3: CASSLEGDYASYEQYF; DNA: TGCGCCAGCAGCTTGGAAGGGGACTACGCCTCCTACGAGCAGTACTTC
J: TRBJ2-1; size: .; D: TRBD1; V: TRBV29-1; length: 15; CDR3: CSGNNPGQGSRGQFF; DNA: TGCAGCGGAAACAATCCGGGACAGGGTAGTCGAGGGCAGTTCTTC
J: TRBJ1-1; size: .; D: TRBD1; V: TRBV5-1; length: 14; CDR3: CASSVDRVGTEAFF; DNA: TGCGCCAGCAGCGTAGACAGGGTGGGGACTGAAGCTTTCTTT
J: TRBJ2-7; size: .; D: .; V: TRBV29-1; length: 15; CDR3: CSVEGMESESVEQYF; DNA: TGCAGCGTTGAAGGTATGGAGTCAGAGTCTGTCGAGCAGTACTTC
J: TRBJ2-7; size: .; D: TRBD2; V: TRBV7-6; length: 14; CDR3: CASSLTGGGDEQYF; DNA: TGTGCCAGCAGCTTAACGGGAGGAGGCGATGAGCAGTACTTC
J: TRBJ1-1; size: .; D: .; V: TRBV2; length: 13; CDR3: CASSDQSNTEAFF; DNA: TGTGCCAGCAGTGATCAGTCCAACACTGAAGCTTTCTTT
J: TRBJ1-2; size: few; D: TRBD1; V: TRBV5-8; length: 14; CDR3: CASSPGTAHYGYTF; DNA: TGTGCCAGCAGCCCCGGGACAGCGCACTATGGCTACACCTTC
J: TRBJ2-7; size: .; D: .; V: TRBV7-9; length: 11; CDR3: CASRLNGGMYF; DNA: TGTGCCAGCAGGTTAAATGGGGGTATGTACTTC
J: TRBJ2-5; size: .; D: .; V: TRBV25-1; length: 13; CDR3: CASSVQGLNEQYF; DNA: TGTGCCAGCAGTGTCCAGGGGTTAAATGAGCAGTACTTC
J: TRBJ2-7; size: .; D: TRBD2; V: TRBV7-6; length: 15; CDR3: CASSLATSGAGEQYF; DNA: TGTGCCAGCAGCTTAGCTACTAGCGGAGCCGGTGAGCAGTACTTC
J: TRBJ2-1; size: .; D: .; V: TRBV20-1; length: 14; CDR3: CSAEPGPLSNEQFF; DNA: TGCAGTGCGGAACCGGGACCCTTAAGCAATGAGCAGTTCTTC
J: TRBJ2-5; size: once; D: .; V: TRBV7-2; length: 14; CDR3: CASNLGRNQETQYF; DNA: TGTGCCAGCAACTTAGGACGGAACCAAGAGACCCAGTACTTC
J: TRBJ2-7; size: many; D: .; V: TRBV7-9; length: 13; CDR3: CASSPRASYEQYF; DNA: TGTGCCAGCAGCCCTAGGGCTTCCTACGAGCAGTACTTC
J: TRBJ2-7; size: few; D: .; V: TRBV9; length: 15; CDR3: CASSVGQRGTYEQYF; DNA: TGTGCCAGCAGCGTCGGACAGCGGGGTACCTACGAGCAGTACTTC
J: TRBJ2-1; size: few; D: TRBD2; V: TRBV3-1; length: 17; CDR3: CASSQEGTSGGYNEQFF; DNA: TGTGCCAGCAGCCAAGAGGGGACTAGCGGGGGATATAATGAGCAGTTCTTC
J: TRBJ2-7; size: .; D: .; V: TRBV20-1; length: 14; CDR3: CSARQASVNNEQYF; DNA: TGCAGTGCTAGGCAGGCTAGCGTCAACAATGAGCAGTACTTC
J: TRBJ1-4; size: few; D: .; V: TRBV5-1; length: 15; CDR3: CASSFTATRNEKLFF; DNA: TGCGCCAGCAGCTTTACGGCGACACGTAATGAAAAACTGTTTTTT
J: TRBJ2-7; size: .; D: .; V: TRBV28; length: 14; CDR3: CASRHGTASYEQYF; DNA: TGTGCCAGCAGGCACGGGACCGCGTCCTACGAGCAGTACTTC
J: TRBJ2-5; size: few; D: TRBD1; V: TRBV5-1; length: 17; CDR3: CASSLGTGLAYGETQYF; DNA: TGCGCCAGCAGCCTAGGGACAGGGCTGGCATATGGGGAGACCCAGTACTTC
J: TRBJ1-2; size: .; D: .; V: TRBV6-1; length: 14; CDR3: CASIFQAGSDGYTF; DNA: TGTGCCAGCATCTTCCAGGCCGGGTCGGATGGCTACACCTTC
J: TRBJ2-7; size: .; D: TRBD1; V: TRBV12-3/TRBV12-4; length: 13; CDR3: CASSLGQGPEQYF; DNA: TGTGCCAGCAGTTTGGGACAGGGCCCCGAGCAGTACTTC
J: TRBJ1-2; size: few; D: .; V: TRBV6-2/TRBV6-3; length: 12; CDR3: CASSYSNYGYTF; DNA: TGTGCCAGCAGTTACTCGAACTATGGCTACACCTTC
J: TRBJ2-1; size: .; D: TRBD1; V: TRBV20-1; length: 14; CDR3: CSASIPTGSNEQFF; DNA: TGCAGTGCTAGTATCCCGACAGGGTCCAATGAGCAGTTCTTC
J: TRBJ1-3; size: .; D: .; V: TRBV7-2; length: 12; CDR3: CASSLKGNTIYF; DNA: TGTGCCAGCAGCTTGAAGGGGAACACCATATATTTT
J: TRBJ2-5; size: .; D: .; V: TRBV7-2; length: 13; CDR3: CASRESGQETQYF; DNA: TGTGCCAGCAGGGAATCGGGCCAAGAGACCCAGTACTTC
J: TRBJ1-3; size: .; D: .; V: TRBV6-6; length: 14; CDR3: CASSPQVSGNTIYF; DNA: TGTGCCAGCAGCCCGCAAGTCTCTGGAAACACCATATATTTT
J: TRBJ2-1; size: .; D: TRBD2; V: TRBV5-1; length: 18; CDR3: CASSFSRTSGTSYNEQFF; DNA: TGCGCCAGCAGCTTCTCGCGGACTAGCGGGACCTCCTACAATGAGCAGTTCTTC
J: TRBJ2-6; size: few; D: .; V: TRBV18; length: 15; CDR3: CASSLGALGANVLTF; DNA: TGTGCCAGCTCACTGGGGGCGCTCGGGGCCAACGTCCTGACTTTC
J: TRBJ2-2; size: .; D: .; V: TRBV6-2/TRBV6-3; length: 13; CDR3: CASRGTATGELFF; DNA: TGTGCCAGCCGGGGGACAGCCACCGGGGAGCTGTTTTTT
J: TRBJ2-1; size: few; D: .; V: TRBV12-3/TRBV12-4; length: 16; CDR3: CASSLTRTGASGEQFF; DNA: TGTGCCAGCAGTTTAACCCGGACGGGGGCGAGTGGTGAGCAGTTCTTC
J: TRBJ2-1; size: .; D: TRBD2; V: TRBV7-3; length: 13; CDR3: CASSFTSDNEQFF; DNA: TGTGCCAGCAGCTTCACTAGCGACAATGAGCAGTTCTTC
J: TRBJ2-7; size: many; D: .; V: TRBV7-2; length: 14; CDR3: CASSLGGLSHEQYF; DNA: TGTGCCAGCAGCTTAGGGGGGCTATCCCACGAGCAGTACTTC